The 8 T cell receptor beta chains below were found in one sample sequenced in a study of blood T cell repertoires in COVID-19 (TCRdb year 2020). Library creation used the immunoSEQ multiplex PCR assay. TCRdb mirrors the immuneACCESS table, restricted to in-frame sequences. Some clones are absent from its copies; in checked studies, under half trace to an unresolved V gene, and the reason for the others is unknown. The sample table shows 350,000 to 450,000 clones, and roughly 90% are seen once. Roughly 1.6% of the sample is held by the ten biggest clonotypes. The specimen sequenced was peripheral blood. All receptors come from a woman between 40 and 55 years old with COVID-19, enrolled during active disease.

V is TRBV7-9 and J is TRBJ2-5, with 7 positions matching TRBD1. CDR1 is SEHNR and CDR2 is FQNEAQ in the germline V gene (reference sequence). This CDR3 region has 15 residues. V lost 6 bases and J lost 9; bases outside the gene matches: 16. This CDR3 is CASSNMGQTQAAQYF. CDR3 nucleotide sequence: TGTGCCAGCAGTAACATGGGACAGACCCAAGCGGCCCAGTACTTC.

The CDR3 nucleotides are TGCGCCAGCAGCCAATTCCGGGGGGGCGGAGAGACCCAGTACTTC. It codes for CASSQFRGGGETQYF. The gene calls are TRBV4-3 and TRBJ2-5; 8 bases align to TRBD2. The CDR3 extends over 15 amino acids. Per the germline V gene, CDR1 is LGHNA and CDR2 is YSLEER. With V trimmed by 2 bases and J by 4 bases, 6 bases remained unmatched.

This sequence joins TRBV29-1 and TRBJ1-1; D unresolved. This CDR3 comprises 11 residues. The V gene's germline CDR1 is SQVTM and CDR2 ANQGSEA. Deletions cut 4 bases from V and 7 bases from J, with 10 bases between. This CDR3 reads CSVGNGGEAFF. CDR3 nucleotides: TGCAGCGTTGGGAATGGCGGTGAAGCTTTCTTT. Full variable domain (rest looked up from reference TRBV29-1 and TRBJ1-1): SAVISQKPSRDICQRGTSLTIQCQVDSQVTMMFWYRQQPGQSLTLIATANQGSEATYESGFVIDKFPISRPNLTFSTLTVSNMSPEDSSIYLCSVGNGGEAFFGQGTRLTVV.

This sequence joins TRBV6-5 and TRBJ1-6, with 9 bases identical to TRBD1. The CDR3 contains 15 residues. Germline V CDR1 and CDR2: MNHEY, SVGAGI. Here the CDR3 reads CASQVSGQGSSPLHF. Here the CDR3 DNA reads TGTGCATCCCAGGTTTCGGGACAGGGAAGTTCACCCCTCCACTTT.

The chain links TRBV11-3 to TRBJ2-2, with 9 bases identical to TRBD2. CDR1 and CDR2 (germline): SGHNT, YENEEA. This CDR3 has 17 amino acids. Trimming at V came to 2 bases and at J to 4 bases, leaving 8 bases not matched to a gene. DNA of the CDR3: TGTGCCAGCAGCTTATCCTTAGCGGGAGCGGGCACCGGGGAGCTGTTTTTT. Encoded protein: CASSLSLAGAGTGELFF.

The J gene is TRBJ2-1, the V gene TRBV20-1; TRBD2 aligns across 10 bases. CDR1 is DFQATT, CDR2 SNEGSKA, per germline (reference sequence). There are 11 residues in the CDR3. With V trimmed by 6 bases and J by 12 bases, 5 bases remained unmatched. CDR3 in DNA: TGCAGTGCACGTAGCGGGAGGCGGCAGTTCTTC. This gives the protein CSARSGRRQFF.

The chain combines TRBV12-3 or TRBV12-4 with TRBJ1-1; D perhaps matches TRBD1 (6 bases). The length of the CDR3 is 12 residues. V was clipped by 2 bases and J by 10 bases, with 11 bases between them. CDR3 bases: TGTGCCAGCAGTTTAAGGGCAGGGGTAGCTTTCTTT. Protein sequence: CASSLRAGVAFF.

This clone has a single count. CDR3 coding DNA: TGTGCCAGCAGCAAAGACGAGGTTGGGAGTGACTATGGCTACACCTTC. This encodes CASSKDEVGSDYGYTF. The V call is TRBV21-1, the J call TRBJ1-2. TRBV21-1 is assigned pseudogene status. The CDR3 runs to 16 residues.